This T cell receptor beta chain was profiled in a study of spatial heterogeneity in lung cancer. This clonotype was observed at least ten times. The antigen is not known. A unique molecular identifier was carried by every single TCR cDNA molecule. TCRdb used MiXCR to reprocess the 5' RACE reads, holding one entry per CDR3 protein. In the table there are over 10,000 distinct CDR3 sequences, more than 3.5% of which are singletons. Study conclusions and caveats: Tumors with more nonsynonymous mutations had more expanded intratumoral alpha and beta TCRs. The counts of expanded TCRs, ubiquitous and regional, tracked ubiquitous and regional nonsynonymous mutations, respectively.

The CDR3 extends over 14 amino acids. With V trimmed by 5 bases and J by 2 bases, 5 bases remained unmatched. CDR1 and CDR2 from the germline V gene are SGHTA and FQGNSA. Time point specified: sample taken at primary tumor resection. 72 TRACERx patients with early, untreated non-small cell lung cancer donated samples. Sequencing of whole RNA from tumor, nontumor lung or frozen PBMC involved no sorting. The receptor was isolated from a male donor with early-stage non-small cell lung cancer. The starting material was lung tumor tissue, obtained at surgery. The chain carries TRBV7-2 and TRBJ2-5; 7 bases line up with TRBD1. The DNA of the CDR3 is TGTGCCAGCAGCAGAGGGACAGTACAAGAGACCCAGTACTTC. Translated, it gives CASSRGTVQETQYF.